The 27 T cell receptor beta chains given below trace back to one sample, sequenced in a study of blood T cell repertoires in COVID-19. Clones were sequenced by immunoSEQ multiplex PCR, and TCRdb holds only the in-frame ones, with some missing. The sample includes hundreds of thousands of clones, more than 80% of them seen just once. Sequencing used peripheral blood. The receptor source for this set is a woman aged 25 to 39 with active or convalescent COVID-19.

The V gene is TRBV5-6, the J gene TRBJ2-7; D is ambiguous. CDR1 and CDR2 from the germline V gene are SGHDT and YYEEEE. V shed 1 base and J shed 0 bases, with 8 bases lying between them. The CDR3 contains 14 residues. As DNA, the CDR3 is TGTGCCAGCAGCTTGTCCGGTAGCTCCTACGAGCAGTACTTC. Encoded protein: CASSLSGSSYEQYF.

The chain carries TRBV28 and TRBJ1-5; TRBD1 matches at 7 bases. Trimming cost V 2 bases and J 1 base; bases outside gene matches: 8. The germline V gene encodes CDR1 MDHEN and CDR2 SYDVKM. The CDR3 loop spans 17 amino acids. The CDR3 loop is CASSLVGGAGSNQPQHF. The CDR3 DNA sequence: TGTGCCAGCAGTTTAGTAGGGGGCGCAGGGAGCAATCAGCCCCAGCATTTT.

This clone was recorded a few times. The chain joins TRBV15 to TRBJ1-1; D is uncertain. The germline V gene encodes CDR1 LNHNV and CDR2 YYDKDF (reference sequence). V was clipped by 0 bases and J by 10 bases, with 9 bases between them. The CDR3 length is 12 residues. The CDR3 reads CATSREEGGAFF. In DNA form, the CDR3 reads TGTGCCACCAGCAGAGAGGAGGGTGGAGCTTTCTTT.

The rearrangement links TRBV19 to TRBJ1-5; 10 bases match TRBD1. CDR3 size: 15 residues. Germline loops: CDR1 LNHDA, CDR2 SQIVND (reference sequence). Trimming at V came to 6 bases and at J to 2 bases, leaving 4 bases not matched to a gene. The DNA of the CDR3 is TGTGCCAGTAGAGCCGGGACAGGGGGCAATCAGCCCCAGCATTTT. Its translation is CASRAGTGGNQPQHF.

CDR3 region: CASSHRLGTNEQFF. In DNA, the CDR3 is TGTGCCAGCAGCCATCGACTAGGGACCAATGAGCAGTTCTTC. This sequence joins TRBV4-2 and TRBJ2-1; tentatively, D is TRBD2 (6 bases). The germline V and J ends were trimmed by 3 bases and 6 bases, with 12 bases remaining between them. CDR3 length: 14 residues. Per germline, CDR1 LGHNA and CDR2 YNFKEQ.

The rearrangement joins TRBV7-9 to TRBJ1-1; 8 bases map to TRBD1. The J segment lost 0 bases and the V segment lost 5 bases, leaving 8 bases of the junction unmatched. This CDR3 has 16 amino acids. Germline V gene sequence: CDR1 SEHNR, CDR2 FQNEAQ (reference sequence). CDR3 nucleotides: TGTGCCAGCAGCGGAGACCTGACAGGGGTGAACACTGAAGCTTTCTTT. Protein: CASSGDLTGVNTEAFF.

The rearrangement joins TRBV5-1 to TRBJ2-5; 11 nucleotides line up with TRBD2. V was pared by 4 bases and J by 1 base, with 3 bases of the junction left unmatched. The CDR3 sequence is 15 residues long. Per the germline V gene, CDR1 is SGHRS and CDR2 is YFSETQ. CDR3 DNA sequence: TGCGCCAGCAGCGAAGGGACTAGCGGCCAAGAGACCCAGTACTTC. Amino acids: CASSEGTSGQETQYF.

The CDR3 DNA is TGTGCCTGGCGTACCGGGACAGGGGTGAATGAGCAGTTCTTC. Protein sequence: CAWRTGTGVNEQFF. The chain has TRBV30 and TRBJ2-1, with 10 bases fitting TRBD1. Germline V gives CDR1 GTSNPN, CDR2 SVGIG (reference sequence). V lost 5 bases, J lost 7 bases, and 8 bases stayed unmatched. This CDR3 contains 14 residues. Drawing the rest from reference TRBV30 and TRBJ2-1, the complete variable domain is SQTIHQWPATLVQPVGSPLSLECTVEGTSNPNLYWYRQAAGRGLQLLFYSVGIGQISSEVPQNLSASRPQDRQFILSSKKLLLSDSGFYLCAWRTGTGVNEQFFGPGTRLTVL.

The chain is built from TRBV19 and TRBJ2-2; TRBD1 aligns across 9 bases. The V gene's germline CDR1 is LNHDA and CDR2 SQIVND (reference sequence). V lost 4 bases, J lost 3 bases, and 6 bases stayed unmatched. The CDR3 contains 16 residues. CDR3 in amino acids: CASSTSDRGYTGELFF. DNA of the CDR3: TGTGCCAGTAGTACCTCCGACAGGGGGTACACCGGGGAGCTGTTTTTT.

Comments on this clone: Other DNA sequences within the sample encode an identical CDR3. The chain uses TRBV9 and TRBJ1-5; no reliable D call. The CDR3 loop spans 12 amino acids. The germline V gene has CDR1 SGDLS and CDR2 YYNGEE. V gave up 3 bases and J gave up 5 bases, with 6 bases separating them. CDR3 nucleotide sequence: TGTGCCAGCAGCGCGGGAGATCAGCCCCAGCATTTT. Translation gives CASSAGDQPQHF.

The rearrangement uses TRBV19 and TRBJ1-3; D gene unclear. The CDR3 is 17 amino acids. The V and J ends lost 2 bases and 0 bases respectively, with 14 bases between them. Germline assignment: CDR1 LNHDA and CDR2 SQIVND (reference sequence). CDR3 loop: CASSIWGGKSSGNTIYF. CDR3 bases: TGTGCCAGTAGTATATGGGGAGGGAAAAGCTCTGGAAACACCATATATTTT.

The V and J genes are TRBV19 and TRBJ1-3; D may be TRBD1 (5 bases). Germline CDR1 and CDR2: LNHDA and SQIVND (reference sequence). The V end lost 11 bases, the J end lost 4 bases, and 18 bases lay between the germline ends. The CDR3 covers 14 residues. CDR3 nucleotide sequence: TGTGCCGCGGGGCGAGGGGAGTCAGGAAACACCATATATTTT. Residues: CAAGRGESGNTIYF.

The chain couples TRBV9 to TRBJ1-3, with a possible D match to TRBD1 (5 bases). The germline V gene encodes CDR1 SGDLS and CDR2 YYNGEE. The CDR3 is 17 amino acids. Trimming removed 3 bases at V and 1 base at J, with 17 bases between. In DNA, the CDR3 is TGTGCCAGCAGCGATCCGGGACTATCGAGGTCTGGAAACACCATATATTTT. This encodes CASSDPGLSRSGNTIYF.

This clone was picked up one time. The chain is built from TRBV10-3 and TRBJ2-7; 8 nucleotides agree with TRBD2. The CDR3 runs to 14 residues. Germline V gene sequence: CDR1 ENHRY, CDR2 SYGVKD. After removal of 5 bases from V and 3 bases from J, the junction contained 6 bases not matched to a gene. CDR3 sequence (DNA): TGTGCCATCAGTAGCGGGGGCCGGAACTACGAGCAGTACTTC. It encodes CAISSGGRNYEQYF.

The chain joins TRBV5-1 to TRBJ1-1; D is unresolved. In germline, CDR1 is SGHRS, CDR2 YFSETQ. The CDR3 is 13 residues long. V lost 1 base, J lost 3 bases, and 7 bases lay in between. CDR3 region: CASSLLRDTEAFF. The CDR3 DNA reads as TGCGCCAGCAGCTTGTTGAGGGACACTGAAGCTTTCTTT.

This CDR3 is CASSLGQRRGSYGYTF. The CDR3 bases are TGTGCCAGCAGTTTAGGTCAGCGCAGGGGGTCCTATGGCTACACCTTC. The chain uses TRBV28 and TRBJ1-2; 7 bases are a match to TRBD1. After removal of 2 bases from V and 4 bases from J, the junction contained 10 bases not matched to a gene. CDR1 is MDHEN, CDR2 SYDVKM, per germline. This CDR3 is 16 amino acids long.

J is TRBJ2-7 and V is TRBV19; TRBD2 aligns across 8 bases. With 5 bases clipped from V and 3 bases from J, the junction kept 3 bases outside the gene matches. CDR1 is LNHDA, CDR2 SQIVND, per germline (reference sequence). This CDR3 region has 13 residues. CDR3 region: CASSLRGDYEQYF. DNA of the CDR3: TGTGCCAGTAGTTTGCGGGGGGACTACGAGCAGTACTTC.

The rearrangement joins TRBV27 to TRBJ1-1; D ambiguous. The CDR3 consists of 13 residues. V was cut by 6 bases and J by 6 bases, with 14 bases left in between. Germline-derived CDR1 and CDR2 are MNHEY and SMNVEV (reference sequence). The chain's CDR3 is CASRTGLLAEAFF. The DNA of the CDR3 is TGTGCCAGCAGGACCGGGTTGTTAGCTGAAGCTTTCTTT.

The CDR3 region is CASSPLDTNTEAFF. The CDR3 bases are TGTGCCAGCAGTCCGCTAGATACGAACACTGAAGCTTTCTTT. The rearrangement joins TRBV6-5 to TRBJ1-1; D call uncertain. The CDR3 has 14 residues. Trimming shortened V by 5 bases and J by 1 base, and 11 bases separated the two germline ends. Germline V lookup: CDR1 MNHEY, CDR2 SVGAGI.

The gene calls are TRBV4-2 and TRBJ2-1; 10 bases line up with TRBD2. V gave up 2 bases and J gave up 0 bases; unmatched junction bases: 4. CDR1 is LGHNA, CDR2 YNFKEQ, per germline. This CDR3 has 17 residues. The CDR3: CASSQLAGETSYNEQFF. The CDR3 nucleotides read TGTGCCAGCAGCCAACTAGCGGGAGAAACCTCCTACAATGAGCAGTTCTTC.

As concerns this clone: The same CDR3 arises from other DNA sequences in this sample as well. The DNA for the CDR3 is TGTGCCAGCAGCTTGGGAGGTTACACAGATACGCAGTATTTT. This sequence encodes CASSLGGYTDTQYF. This rearrangement joins TRBV5-4 to TRBJ2-3; D call uncertain. The germline V gene encodes CDR1 SGHNT and CDR2 YYREEE (reference sequence). The CDR3 is 14 amino acids. Trimming removed 0 bases at V and 2 bases at J, with 7 bases between. Drawing the rest from reference TRBV5-4 and TRBJ2-3, the complete variable domain is ETGVTQSPTHLIKTRGQQVTLRCSSQSGHNTVSWYQQALGQGPQFIFQYYREEENGRGNFPPRFSGLQFPNYSSELNVNALELDDSALYLCASSLGGYTDTQYFGPGTRLTVL.

CDR3 sequence reads: CASSPVTDSINTEAFF. In DNA, the CDR3 is TGTGCCAGCTCACCCGTGACAGATTCCATCAACACTGAAGCTTTCTTT. The chain combines TRBV18 with TRBJ1-1; possible D gene TRBD1, 5 bases. Germline V gives CDR1 KGHSH, CDR2 LQKENI. V lost 3 bases, J lost 2 bases, and 16 bases lay in between. The CDR3 loop spans 16 amino acids.

V gene TRBV4-1 combines with J gene TRBJ2-3; no clear D. The CDR3 covers 13 residues. V lost 0 bases and J 6 bases, leaving 7 bases between the germline ends. CDR1 is MGHRA and CDR2 is YSYEKL in the germline V gene. The CDR3 is CASSQDEFDTQYF. The DNA for the CDR3 is TGCGCCAGCAGCCAAGATGAGTTTGATACGCAGTATTTT.

The V call is TRBV5-1, the J call TRBJ2-1; 14 positions match TRBD2. The junction had 9 bases not matched to a gene; V was cut back by 4 bases and J by 0 bases. The CDR3 is made up of 19 amino acids. Germline V gene sequence: CDR1 SGHRS, CDR2 YFSETQ. CDR3 loop: CASSAFAGTSGSSYNEQFF. CDR3 DNA sequence: TGCGCCAGCAGCGCCTTCGCGGGGACTAGCGGGAGCTCCTACAATGAGCAGTTCTTC.

This clone was recorded once. The chain employs TRBV3-1 (or the pseudogene TRBV3-2) and TRBJ1-1; D call uncertain. Germline values: CDR1 LGHDT, CDR2 YNNKEL (reference sequence). CDR3 length: 12 residues. Trimming removed 7 bases at V and 0 bases at J, with 6 bases between. CDR3 in DNA: TGTGCCAGCACAGGTGTGAACACTGAAGCTTTCTTT. It translates to CASTGVNTEAFF.

This chain links TRBV10-3 with TRBJ1-5, with D unclear. Germline loops: CDR1 ENHRY, CDR2 SYGVKD. CDR3 length: 14 amino acids. Deletions cut 2 bases from V and 0 bases from J, with 5 bases between. The CDR3 protein is CAISEDYSNQPQHF. CDR3 coding DNA: TGTGCCATCAGTGAGGACTATAGCAATCAGCCCCAGCATTTT.

The count of this clone is one. The chain carries TRBV5-1 and TRBJ1-1, with TRBD1 matching 8 bases. The V gene end was trimmed by 3 bases and the J gene end by 3 bases; junction bases not matched to a gene: 7. CDR1 SGHRS and CDR2 YFSETQ come from the germline V gene. CDR3 size: 15 residues. CDR3 bases: TGCGCCAGCAGCTCTCGGACAGGGATCGACACTGAAGCTTTCTTT. Residues: CASSSRTGIDTEAFF.